This T cell receptor (beta chain) was documented in a study of cytotoxic CD8 clonotypes in ibrutinib-treated CLL. Study-wide results and limits: Baseline clonality, higher than in age-matched healthy donors, tracked circulating CD8+ T-cell counts. Clonality climbed at ibrutinib response, then dropped toward baseline at progression.

V was trimmed by 2 bases and J by 7 bases, leaving 17 bases between them. The CDR3 loop spans 15 amino acids. Germline V lookup: CDR1 LGHNT, CDR2 FRNRAP. The targeted sequencing depth was 1 in 200,000 to 1 in 1 million T cells. Profiling relied on immunoSEQ multiplex PCR, and the TCRdb table lists in-frame clones only, not all of them. Of roughly 160,000 clones listed, about 80% are singletons. Concerning this clone: As yet, its antigen is unknown.

The TCR comes from a human donor with chronic lymphocytic leukemia. The source was PBMCs, collected after 24 months of ibrutinib treatment. This chain links TRBV12-5 with TRBJ2-5; D is possibly TRBD1 or TRBD2 (5 bases each). The CDR3 sequence: CASGLPTEGLWTQYF. CDR3 nucleotides: TGTGCTAGTGGTTTGCCCACCGAGGGGCTTTGGACCCAGTACTTC.